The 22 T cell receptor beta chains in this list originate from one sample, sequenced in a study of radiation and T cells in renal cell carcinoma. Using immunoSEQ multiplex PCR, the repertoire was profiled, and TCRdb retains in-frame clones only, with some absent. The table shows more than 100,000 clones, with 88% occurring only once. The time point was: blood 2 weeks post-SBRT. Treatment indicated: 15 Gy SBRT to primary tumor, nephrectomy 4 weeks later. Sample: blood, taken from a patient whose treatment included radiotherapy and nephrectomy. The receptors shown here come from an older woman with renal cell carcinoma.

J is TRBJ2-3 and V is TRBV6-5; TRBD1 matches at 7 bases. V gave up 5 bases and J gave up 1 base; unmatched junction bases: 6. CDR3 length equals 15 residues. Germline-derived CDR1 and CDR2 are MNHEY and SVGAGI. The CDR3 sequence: CASSQPGQGTDTQYF. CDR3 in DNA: TGTGCCAGCAGTCAACCTGGACAGGGCACAGATACGCAGTATTTT.

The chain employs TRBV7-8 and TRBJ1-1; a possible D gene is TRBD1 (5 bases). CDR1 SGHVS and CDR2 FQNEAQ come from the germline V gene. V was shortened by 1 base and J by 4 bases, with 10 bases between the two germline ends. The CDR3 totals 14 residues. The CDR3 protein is CASSLEVGPTEAFF. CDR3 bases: TGTGCCAGCAGCTTAGAAGTGGGGCCCACTGAAGCTTTCTTT. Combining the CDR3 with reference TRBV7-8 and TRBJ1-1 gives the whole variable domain GAGVSQSPRYKVAKRGQDVALRCDPISGHVSLFWYQQALGQGPEFLTYFQNEAQLDKSGLPSDRFFAERPEGSVSTLKIQRTQQEDSAVYLCASSLEVGPTEAFFGQGTRLTVV.

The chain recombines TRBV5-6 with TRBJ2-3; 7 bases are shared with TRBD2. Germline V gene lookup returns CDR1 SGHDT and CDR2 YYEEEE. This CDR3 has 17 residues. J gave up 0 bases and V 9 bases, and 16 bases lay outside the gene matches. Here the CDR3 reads CATLRAGEQLSTDTQYF. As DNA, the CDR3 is TGTGCCACCCTCAGGGCGGGGGAACAGTTGAGCACAGATACGCAGTATTTT. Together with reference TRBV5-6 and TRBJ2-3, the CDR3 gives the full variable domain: DAGVTQSPTHLIKTRGQQVTLRCSPKSGHDTVSWYQQALGQGPQFIFQYYEEEERQRGNFPDRFSGHQFPNYSSELNVNALLLGDSALYLCATLRAGEQLSTDTQYFGPGTRLTVL.

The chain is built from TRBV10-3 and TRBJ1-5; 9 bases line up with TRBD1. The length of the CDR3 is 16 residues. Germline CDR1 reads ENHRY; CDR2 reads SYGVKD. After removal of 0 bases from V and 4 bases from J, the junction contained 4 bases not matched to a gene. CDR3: CAISESTGQGNQPQHF. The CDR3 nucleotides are TGTGCCATCAGTGAGTCGACCGGACAGGGGAATCAGCCCCAGCATTTT.

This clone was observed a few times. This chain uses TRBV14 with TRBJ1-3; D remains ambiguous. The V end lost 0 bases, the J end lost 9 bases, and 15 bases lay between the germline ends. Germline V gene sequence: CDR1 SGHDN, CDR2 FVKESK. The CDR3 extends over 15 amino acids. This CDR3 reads CASSQDSPEASTIYF. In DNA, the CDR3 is TGTGCCAGCAGCCAAGATTCACCGGAGGCAAGCACCATATATTTT. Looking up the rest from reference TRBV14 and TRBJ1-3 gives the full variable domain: EAGVTQFPSHSVIEKGQTVTLRCDPISGHDNLYWYRRVMGKEIKFLLHFVKESKQDESGMPNNRFLAERTGGTYSTLKVQPAELEDSGVYFCASSQDSPEASTIYFGEGSWLTVV.

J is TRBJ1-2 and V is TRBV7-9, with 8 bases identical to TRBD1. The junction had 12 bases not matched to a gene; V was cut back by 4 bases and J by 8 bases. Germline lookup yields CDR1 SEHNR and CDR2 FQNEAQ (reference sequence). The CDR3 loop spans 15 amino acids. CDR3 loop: CASSSLDRAISGYTF. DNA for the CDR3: TGTGCCAGCAGCTCCTTGGACAGGGCGATATCAGGCTACACCTTC.

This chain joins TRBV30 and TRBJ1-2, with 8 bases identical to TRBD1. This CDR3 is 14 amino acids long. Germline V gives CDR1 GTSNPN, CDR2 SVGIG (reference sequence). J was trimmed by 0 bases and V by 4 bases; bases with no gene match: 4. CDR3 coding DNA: TGTGCCTGGAACCCGACAGGGGCTAACTATGGCTACACCTTC. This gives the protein CAWNPTGANYGYTF.

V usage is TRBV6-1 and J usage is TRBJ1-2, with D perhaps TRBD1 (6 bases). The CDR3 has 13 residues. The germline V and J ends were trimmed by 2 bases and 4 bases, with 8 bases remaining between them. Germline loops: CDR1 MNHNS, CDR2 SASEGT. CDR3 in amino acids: CASSEQGTYGYTF. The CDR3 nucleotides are TGTGCCAGCAGTGAACAGGGGACCTATGGCTACACCTTC.

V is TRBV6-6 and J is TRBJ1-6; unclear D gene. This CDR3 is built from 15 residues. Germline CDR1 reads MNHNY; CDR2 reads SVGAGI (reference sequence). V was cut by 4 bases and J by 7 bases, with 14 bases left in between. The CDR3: CASSLGRSANSPLHF. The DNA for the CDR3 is TGTGCCAGCAGTTTAGGGCGGTCGGCCAATTCACCCCTCCACTTT.

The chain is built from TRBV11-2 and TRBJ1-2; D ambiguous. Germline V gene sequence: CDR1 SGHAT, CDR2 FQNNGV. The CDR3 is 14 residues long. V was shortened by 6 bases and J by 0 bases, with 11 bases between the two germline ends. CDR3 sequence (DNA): TGTGCCAGCAGAGTCCGCGAACCTAACTATGGCTACACCTTC. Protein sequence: CASRVREPNYGYTF.

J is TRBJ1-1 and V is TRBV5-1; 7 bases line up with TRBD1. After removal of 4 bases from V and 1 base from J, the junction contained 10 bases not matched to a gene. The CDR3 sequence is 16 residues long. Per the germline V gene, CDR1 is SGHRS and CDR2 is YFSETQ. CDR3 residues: CASSRGQSEGNTEAFF. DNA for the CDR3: TGCGCCAGCAGCAGGGGACAGAGTGAGGGGAACACTGAAGCTTTCTTT.

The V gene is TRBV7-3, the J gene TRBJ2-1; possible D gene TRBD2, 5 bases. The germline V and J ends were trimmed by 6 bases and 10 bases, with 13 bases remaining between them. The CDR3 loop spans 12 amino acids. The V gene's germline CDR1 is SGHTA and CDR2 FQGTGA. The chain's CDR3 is CASRLGGREQFF. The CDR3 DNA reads TGTGCCAGCAGGCTCGGCGGGCGGGAGCAGTTCTTC.

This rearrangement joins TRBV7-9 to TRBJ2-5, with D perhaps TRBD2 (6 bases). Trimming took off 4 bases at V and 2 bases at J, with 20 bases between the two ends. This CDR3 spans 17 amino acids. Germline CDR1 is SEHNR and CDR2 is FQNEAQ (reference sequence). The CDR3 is CASSYRGTINGQETQYF. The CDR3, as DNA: TGTGCCAGCAGCTACCGGGGGACCATTAACGGTCAAGAGACCCAGTACTTC.

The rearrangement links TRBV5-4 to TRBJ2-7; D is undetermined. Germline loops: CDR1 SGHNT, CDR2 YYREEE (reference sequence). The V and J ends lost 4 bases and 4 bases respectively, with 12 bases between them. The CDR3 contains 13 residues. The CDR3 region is CASSGGRSYEQYF. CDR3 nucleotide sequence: TGTGCCAGCAGCGGCGGACGGAGTTACGAGCAGTACTTC.

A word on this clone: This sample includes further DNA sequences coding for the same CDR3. CDR3 in amino acids: CASSRGGEQFF. The DNA of the CDR3 is TGTGCCAGCAGTCGTGGGGGTGAGCAGTTCTTC. The gene calls are TRBV28 and TRBJ2-1, with D possibly called TRBD1 or TRBD2 (5 bases each). This CDR3 has 11 residues. Trimming shortened V by 5 bases and J by 9 bases, and 8 bases separated the two germline ends. The germline V gene encodes CDR1 MDHEN and CDR2 SYDVKM.

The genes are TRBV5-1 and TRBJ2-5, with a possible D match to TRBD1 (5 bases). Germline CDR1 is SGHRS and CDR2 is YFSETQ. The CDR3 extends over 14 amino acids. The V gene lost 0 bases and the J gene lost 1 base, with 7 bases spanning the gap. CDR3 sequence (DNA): TGCGCCAGCAGCTTGGCAGGGCTCCAAGAGACCCAGTACTTC. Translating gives CASSLAGLQETQYF.

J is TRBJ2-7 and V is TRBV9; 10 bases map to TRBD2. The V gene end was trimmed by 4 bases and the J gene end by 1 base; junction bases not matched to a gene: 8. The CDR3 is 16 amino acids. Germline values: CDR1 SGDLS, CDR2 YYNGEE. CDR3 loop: CASSPRASGGSYEQYF. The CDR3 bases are TGTGCCAGCAGCCCCCGGGCTAGCGGGGGATCCTACGAGCAGTACTTC.

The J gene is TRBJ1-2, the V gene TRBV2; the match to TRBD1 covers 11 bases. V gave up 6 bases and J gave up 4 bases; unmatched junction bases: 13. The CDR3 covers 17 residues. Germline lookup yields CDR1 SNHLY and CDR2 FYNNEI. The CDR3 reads CASRPLTGQGEGYGYTF. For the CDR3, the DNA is TGTGCCAGCAGGCCGTTAACGGGACAGGGGGAAGGCTATGGCTACACCTTC.

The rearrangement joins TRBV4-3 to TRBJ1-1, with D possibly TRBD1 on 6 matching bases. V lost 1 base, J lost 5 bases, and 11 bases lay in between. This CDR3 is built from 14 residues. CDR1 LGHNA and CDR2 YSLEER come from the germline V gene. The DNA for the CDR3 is TGCGCCAGCAGCCAAGTCGGGGGGCCGACTGAAGCTTTCTTT. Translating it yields CASSQVGGPTEAFF.

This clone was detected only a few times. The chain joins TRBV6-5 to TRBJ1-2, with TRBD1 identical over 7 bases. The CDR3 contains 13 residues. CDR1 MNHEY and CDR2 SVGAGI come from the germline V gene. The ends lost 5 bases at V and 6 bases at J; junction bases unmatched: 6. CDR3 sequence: CASSRDRDNGYTF. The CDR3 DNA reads TGTGCCAGCAGTAGAGACAGGGACAATGGCTACACCTTC.

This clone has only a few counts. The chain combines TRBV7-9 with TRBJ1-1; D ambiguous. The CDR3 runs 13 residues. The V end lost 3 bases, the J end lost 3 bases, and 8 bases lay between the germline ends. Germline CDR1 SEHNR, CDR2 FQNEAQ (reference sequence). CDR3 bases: TGTGCCAGCAGCTTCCGGAAGGACACTGAAGCTTTCTTT. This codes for CASSFRKDTEAFF.

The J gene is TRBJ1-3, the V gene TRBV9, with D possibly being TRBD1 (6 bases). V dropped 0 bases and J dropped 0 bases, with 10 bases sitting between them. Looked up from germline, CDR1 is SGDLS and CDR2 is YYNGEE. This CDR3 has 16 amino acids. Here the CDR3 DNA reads TGTGCCAGCAGCGTAGGGGGACATAACTCTGGAAACACCATATATTTT. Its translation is CASSVGGHNSGNTIYF.